This TCR beta chain derives from a study of cytomegalovirus exposure and HLA in healthy donors. Looked up from germline, CDR1 is MNHEY and CDR2 is SVGAGI. This CDR3 comprises 14 residues. The ends lost 6 bases at V and 6 bases at J; junction bases unmatched: 10. General observations from the study: In vitro checks showed that a few CMV-associated chains really do target CMV antigens. According to a subsequent analysis, TCR clusters identified in the first cohort showed a tendency to co-occur across the 100 to 150 validation repertoires. The study flagged roughly 160 TCR beta chains as cytomegalovirus-associated.

TCRdb's copy holds only in-frame clones and misses some; the assay was immunoSEQ multiplex PCR. The repertoire has around 110,000 clones, 88% of them found once; the top ten carry 1.5% to 2%. A word on this clone: Its antigen is not known.

The V gene is TRBV6-5, the J gene TRBJ2-5; 7 bases map to TRBD1. Sequenced: PBMCs. The TCR was taken from a woman aged 18 to 35 in good health and CMV-seropositive. In DNA, the CDR3 is TGTGCCAGCAGACAAAGACAGGGACGAAAGACCCAGTACTTC. This encodes CASRQRQGRKTQYF.